A single sample is the source of the 26 T cell receptor beta chains below, sequenced in a study of radiotherapy plus CTLA-4 blockade in lung cancer. The assay was immunoSEQ multiplex PCR, and TCRdb's table has in-frame clones only and misses some. The sample has tens of thousands of clones, roughly 85% seen once; the top ten hold around 25%. The sequencing here drew on peripheral blood, taken from a patient treated with radiotherapy plus ipilimumab. These receptors all come from a human donor with non-small cell lung cancer that progressed on radiotherapy plus ipilimumab.

The sample holds one count of this clone. V usage is TRBV27 and J usage is TRBJ2-1; D call uncertain. Deletions cut 5 bases from V and 8 bases from J, with 13 bases between. Germline CDR1 reads MNHEY; CDR2 reads SMNVEV (reference sequence). The CDR3 is made up of 13 amino acids. CDR3 in DNA: TGTGCCAGCAGTCTACTTGGTGGCTATGAGCAGTTCTTC. It translates to CASSLLGGYEQFF.

The V gene is TRBV2, the J gene TRBJ1-5, with unresolved D. The CDR3 spans 15 residues. The V and J ends lost 7 bases and 7 bases respectively, with 20 bases between them. Germline CDR1 reads SNHLY; CDR2 reads FYNNEI. The CDR3 region has the DNA TGTGCCAGCACTATCTCTCCCAAACCGGGGCAGCCCCAGCATTTT. The encoded protein is CASTISPKPGQPQHF.

The chain employs TRBV11-2 and TRBJ2-1; TRBD2 might be the D (5 bases). The V gene lost 0 bases and the J gene lost 6 bases, with 15 bases spanning the gap. This CDR3 has 16 amino acids. The V gene's germline CDR1 is SGHAT and CDR2 FQNNGV. The CDR3 sequence: CASSLEGSGVGNEQFF. As DNA, the CDR3 is TGTGCCAGCAGCTTAGAGGGGAGTGGGGTAGGCAATGAGCAGTTCTTC.

CDR3 coding DNA: TGTGCTAGTGCGCCCGGGGGGTACCACAATGAGCAGTTCTTC. Translation: CASAPGGYHNEQFF. V is TRBV12-5 and J is TRBJ2-1; 7 bases are shared with TRBD2. V was pared by 7 bases and J by 5 bases, with 8 bases of the junction left unmatched. This CDR3 is built from 14 residues. Per the germline V gene, CDR1 is LGHNT and CDR2 is FRNRAP. Full variable domain (remainder filled in from reference TRBV12-5 and TRBJ2-1): DARVTQTPRHKVTEMGQEVTMRCQPILGHNTVFWYRQTMMQGLELLAYFRNRAPLDDSGMPKDRFSAEMPDATLATLKIQPSEPRDSAVYFCASAPGGYHNEQFFGPGTRLTVL.

The V and J genes are TRBV7-2 and TRBJ1-6, with D possibly matching TRBD1 (6 bases). Trimming stripped 5 bases from V and 1 base from J, with 15 bases between. CDR1 and CDR2 (germline): SGHTA, FQGNSA. This CDR3 comprises 17 residues. CDR3 bases: TGTGCCAGCAGCCAGAGACAGGAGAGGTCCTATAATTCACCCCTCCACTTT. Translated: CASSQRQERSYNSPLHF.

This chain uses TRBV6-5 with TRBJ2-1, with D tentatively TRBD2 (5 bases). V was pared by 10 bases and J by 0 bases, with 13 bases between. The CDR3 is made up of 14 amino acids. Germline V CDR1 and CDR2: MNHEY, SVGAGI. CDR3 sequence: CANTPRDSYNEQFF. The CDR3 region has the DNA TGTGCCAACACTCCCCGGGACTCCTACAATGAGCAGTTCTTC.

The chain employs TRBV5-4 and TRBJ2-7; D perhaps matches TRBD2 (7 bases). Germline V gene data show CDR1 as SGHNT and CDR2 as YYREEE (reference sequence). The CDR3 is made up of 14 amino acids. The V end lost 6 bases, the J end lost 4 bases, and 17 bases lay between the germline ends. The CDR3 here is CASTRGAEPYEQYF. CDR3 in DNA: TGTGCCAGCACACGGGGGGCAGAACCATACGAGCAGTACTTC.

The chain couples TRBV30 to TRBJ2-1, with 7 bases identical to TRBD2. Germline loops: CDR1 GTSNPN, CDR2 SVGIG (reference sequence). This CDR3 comprises 15 residues. The junction had 11 bases not matched to a gene; V was cut back by 5 bases and J by 4 bases. CDR3 nucleotide sequence: TGTGCCTGGCGATACCGAGCGGGGATTTACAATGAGCAGTTCTTC. This codes for CAWRYRAGIYNEQFF.

V is TRBV9 and J is TRBJ2-3; D ambiguous. This CDR3 has 15 amino acids. The V gene's germline CDR1 is SGDLS and CDR2 YYNGEE. The ends were cut back, 0 bases at V and 0 bases at J, with 8 bases in the middle. The CDR3 reads CASSVGSTSTDTQYF. The CDR3 region has the DNA TGTGCCAGCAGCGTAGGCAGCACTAGCACAGATACGCAGTATTTT.

The chain uses TRBV4-1 and TRBJ1-4; no clear D gene. There are 15 residues in the CDR3. The germline V gene encodes CDR1 MGHRA and CDR2 YSYEKL. Trimming shortened V by 0 bases and J by 8 bases, and 13 bases separated the two germline ends. The CDR3 region is CASSQDQGRAEKLFF. CDR3 coding DNA: TGCGCCAGCAGCCAAGATCAAGGGAGGGCCGAAAAACTGTTTTTT.

This chain links TRBV7-3 with TRBJ2-2; TRBD2 aligns across 10 bases. The CDR3 loop spans 16 amino acids. V trimming: 1 base; J trimming: 5 bases; junction bases outside the gene matches: 4. Germline V lookup: CDR1 SGHTA, CDR2 FQGTGA. Here the CDR3 DNA reads TGTGCCAGCAGCTTAAGAGCGGGAGGGAGAACCGGGGAGCTGTTTTTT. Translated, it gives CASSLRAGGRTGELFF.

The chain carries TRBV6-5 and TRBJ2-6; D is ambiguous. The CDR3 extends over 15 amino acids. Trimming removed 2 bases at V and 2 bases at J, with 7 bases between. Germline CDR1 reads MNHEY; CDR2 reads SVGAGI. DNA of the CDR3: TGTGCCAGCAGTTACAGGGTTCCTGGGGCCAACGTCCTGACTTTC. Residues: CASSYRVPGANVLTF.

The V call is TRBV15, the J call TRBJ2-5, with TRBD2 as a possible D gene (6 bases). Trimming removed 1 base from V and 4 bases from J, with 10 bases in between. Germline V gives CDR1 LNHNV, CDR2 YYDKDF (reference sequence). CDR3 length equals 14 residues. For the CDR3, the DNA is TGTGCCACCAGCAGAGTCCTCGGGGGAGAGACCCAGTACTTC. This translates into CATSRVLGGETQYF.

J is TRBJ1-1 and V is TRBV6-6; 7 positions match TRBD1. V trimming: 5 bases; J trimming: 1 base; junction bases outside the gene matches: 1. Germline V lookup: CDR1 MNHNY, CDR2 SVGAGI (reference sequence). CDR3 size: 13 residues. This CDR3 reads CASSGQANTEAFF. CDR3 coding DNA: TGTGCCAGCAGTGGACAGGCGAACACTGAAGCTTTCTTT.

The chain links TRBV19 to TRBJ2-3; 10 nucleotides agree with TRBD2. Germline V gives CDR1 LNHDA, CDR2 SQIVND (reference sequence). The CDR3 loop spans 15 amino acids. V shed 6 bases, J shed 1 base, and the junction held 4 bases outside the gene matches. CDR3 bases: TGTGCCAGTAGACATGGACTAGCGGGCACAGATACGCAGTATTTT. Its protein product is CASRHGLAGTDTQYF.

The chain is built from TRBV19 and TRBJ1-2; TRBD1 might be the D (6 bases). The CDR3 runs 16 residues. V dropped 3 bases and J dropped 2 bases, with 16 bases sitting between them. Germline V gives CDR1 LNHDA, CDR2 SQIVND (reference sequence). In DNA form, the CDR3 reads TGTGCCAGTAGTATTGGAGCGGGACAAAGAAACTATGGCTACACCTTC. It specifies CASSIGAGQRNYGYTF.

Judged by abundance, this clone is medium-sized. The genes are TRBV19 and TRBJ1-5, with 7 bases matching TRBD1. V shed 6 bases and J 0 bases; nucleotides not matched to a gene: 17. Germline V gene sequence: CDR1 LNHDA, CDR2 SQIVND (reference sequence). This CDR3 has 19 residues. CDR3 DNA sequence: TGTGCCAGTAGCCGATCGGGCAGGGGGAGACTTTTTAGCAATCAGCCCCAGCATTTT. Its translation: CASSRSGRGRLFSNQPQHF.

The V and J genes are TRBV29-1 and TRBJ1-1, with D perhaps matching TRBD1 (5 bases). This CDR3 contains 14 residues. V was pared by 2 bases and J by 5 bases, with 15 bases between. Per germline, CDR1 SQVTM and CDR2 ANQGSEA. CDR3 nucleotide sequence: TGCAGCGTTGAACGCGGGGCCGGGGGGACTGAAGCTTTCTTT. It encodes CSVERGAGGTEAFF.

This clone was detected only once. This chain uses TRBV5-4 with TRBJ2-1, with 8 nucleotides matching TRBD2. The CDR3 sequence is 14 residues long. Unmatched junction bases numbered 5, after V lost 4 bases and J lost 5 bases. CDR1 is SGHNT, CDR2 YYREEE, per germline (reference sequence). CDR3 DNA sequence: TGTGCCAGCAGCCCGTCCGGGGGGGACAATGAGCAGTTCTTC. Translating it yields CASSPSGGDNEQFF.

This clone has a handful of counts. The chain employs TRBV7-9 and TRBJ2-2; 9 nucleotides align to TRBD1. The germline V gene has CDR1 SEHNR and CDR2 FQNEAQ (reference sequence). The J segment lost 5 bases and the V segment lost 3 bases, leaving 4 bases of the junction unmatched. This CDR3 is 15 amino acids long. CDR3 sequence (DNA): TGTGCCAGCAGCTTCGGGACAGGGATGACCGGGGAGCTGTTTTTT. Translation gives CASSFGTGMTGELFF.

This chain joins TRBV19 and TRBJ2-5; the D gene is possibly TRBD2 (6 bases). Trimming stripped 0 bases from V and 5 bases from J, with 10 bases between. The length of the CDR3 is 14 residues. The germline CDR1 and CDR2 sequences are LNHDA and SQIVND (reference sequence). CDR3 sequence reads: CASSIDGGSETQYF. CDR3 nucleotide sequence: TGTGCCAGTAGTATAGATGGGGGGAGTGAGACCCAGTACTTC.

The chain has TRBV11-2 and TRBJ2-1; D gene ambiguous. Between the trimmed V and J ends, which lost 0 bases and 9 bases, there was a span of 3 bases. This CDR3 is 11 amino acids long. In germline, CDR1 is SGHAT, CDR2 FQNNGV. CDR3 sequence (DNA): TGTGCCAGCAGCTTAGATGGTGAGCAGTTCTTC. This codes for CASSLDGEQFF.

This clone has just one count. The gene calls are TRBV27 and TRBJ2-3; TRBD2 matches at 9 bases. The CDR3 is 15 amino acids. The germline V gene encodes CDR1 MNHEY and CDR2 SMNVEV (reference sequence). The J segment lost 5 bases and the V segment lost 6 bases, leaving 9 bases of the junction unmatched. As DNA, the CDR3 is TGTGCCAGCAGCGGCCCCTTAGCGGGAGAAGATACGCAGTATTTT. It encodes CASSGPLAGEDTQYF.

The chain uses TRBV28 and TRBJ2-1; D might be TRBD2 (6 bases). Germline V gives CDR1 MDHEN, CDR2 SYDVKM. Trimming removed 5 bases at V and 7 bases at J, with 15 bases between. The CDR3 is 14 residues long. This CDR3 is CASSRRVGRNEQFF. CDR3 DNA sequence: TGTGCCAGCAGTCGGAGGGTAGGGAGGAATGAGCAGTTCTTC. Together with reference TRBV28 and TRBJ2-1, the CDR3 gives the full variable domain: DVKVTQSSRYLVKRTGEKVFLECVQDMDHENMFWYRQDPGLGLRLIYFSYDVKMKEKGDIPEGYSVSREKKERFSLILESASTNQTSMYLCASSRRVGRNEQFFGPGTRLTVL.

This clone appeared once. At one of its ends the junction is not consistent with the germline gene, which may arise from a read error. The chain employs TRBV7-7 and TRBJ2-1; 8 bases align to TRBD1. The CDR3 is made up of 15 amino acids. Germline CDR1 reads SSHAT; CDR2 reads FNYEAQ (reference sequence). CDR3 residues: CASSLSPGGFNEQFF. The CDR3 DNA reads as TGTGCTAGCAGCTTATCCCCAGGGGGCTTCAATGAGCAGTTCTTC.

This chain joins TRBV28 and TRBJ2-5; perhaps TRBD1 as D (6 bases). The CDR3 has 15 amino acids. CDR1 and CDR2 (germline): MDHEN, SYDVKM. The V gene lost 3 bases and the J gene lost 5 bases, with 16 bases spanning the gap. This CDR3 is CASSFPTGSRETQYF. As DNA, the CDR3 is TGTGCCAGCAGTTTCCCGACAGGATCACGGGAGACCCAGTACTTC.